The 4 T cell receptor beta chains presented below share a single source sample, sequenced in a study of T cells in Graves' hyperthyroidism and ophthalmopathy. RNA transcripts gave rise to amplified TCR beta CDR3 regions. First-round RT-PCR with HTBI primers amplified the TCR CDR3 region. TCRdb reprocessed the multiplex PCR reads with MiXCR, giving one entry per CDR3 protein. Of around 300,000 distinct CDR3 sequences in the sample, around 19% were seen once. Specimen: blood. Receptors originate from a man aged 45-65 years with Graves' ophthalmopathy.

At least ten counts were recorded for this clonotype. The chain couples TRBV5-8 to TRBJ2-1; D ambiguous. Germline CDR1 and CDR2: SGHTS and YDEGEE. There are 11 residues in the CDR3. V lost 0 bases, J lost 10 bases, and 5 bases lay in between. In DNA, the CDR3 is TGTGCCAGCAGCTTGGTAGCCGAGCAGTTCTTC. Translating it yields CASSLVAEQFF.

Only a few counts were recorded for this clonotype. The V call is TRBV15, the J call TRBJ2-7; TRBD2 agrees at 9 bases. The germline V gene encodes CDR1 LNHNV and CDR2 YYDKDF (reference sequence). This CDR3 region has 15 residues. V trimming: 0 bases; J trimming: 5 bases; junction bases outside the gene matches: 5. Written as DNA, the CDR3 is TGTGCCACCAGCAGAGATTTTAGCGGGAGCGACGAGCAGTACTTC. Residues: CATSRDFSGSDEQYF.

This sequence joins TRBV5-1 and TRBJ2-5; 7 positions match TRBD1. The CDR3 has 15 amino acids. With 4 bases clipped from V and 4 bases from J, the junction kept 10 bases outside the gene matches. Germline CDR1 reads SGHRS; CDR2 reads YFSETQ. In DNA, the CDR3 is TGCGCCAGCAGCCAGACTTATCCAGGGGGAGAGACCCAGTACTTC. Translation gives CASSQTYPGGETQYF.

This sequence joins TRBV7-9 and TRBJ1-2; D is possibly TRBD1 (6 bases). The V end lost 1 base, the J end lost 8 bases, and 14 bases lay between the germline ends. The CDR3 loop spans 14 amino acids. Germline-derived CDR1 and CDR2 are SEHNR and FQNEAQ (reference sequence). CDR3: CASSLGSGAKGYTF. CDR3 nucleotide sequence: TGTGCCAGCAGCTTAGGATCGGGGGCGAAGGGCTACACCTTC. Together with reference TRBV7-9 and TRBJ1-2, the CDR3 gives the full variable domain: DTGVSQNPRHKITKRGQNVTFRCDPISEHNRLYWYRQTLGQGPEFLTYFQNEAQLEKSRLLSDRFSAERPKGSFSTLEIQRTEQGDSAMYLCASSLGSGAKGYTFGSGTRLTVV.